The clone carrying this T cell receptor (beta chain) appeared a few times. Its target is unknown. Assay used: immunoSEQ multiplex PCR; TCRdb lists only in-frame clones, some missing. Among 120,000 to 150,000 clones listed, about 93% were seen once. Losses at the gene ends were 4 bases for V and 14 bases for J; bases not matched to a gene: 20. The CDR3 is made up of 17 amino acids. CDR1 is SGHKS and CDR2 is YYEKEE in the germline V gene (reference sequence). The data were taken from a study of T cell responses to AZD1222 COVID-19 vaccine. Findings and limits, study-wide: Only a handful of AZD1222 recipients, roughly six in all, had baseline seropositivity.

This receptor was obtained from an adult who received the AZD1222 COVID-19 vaccine. The sample consisted of peripheral blood, taken 28 days after the second AZD1222 dose. The J gene is TRBJ1-6, the V gene TRBV5-5; 8 bases are shared with TRBD1. The CDR3 bases are TGTGCCAGCAGCCCGTTGAGCGTGACAGGGGCCAGAAGGGCCCTCCACTTT. Its protein product is CASSPLSVTGARRALHF.